This T cell receptor (beta chain) was identified in a study of CXCR3-negative and CXCR3-positive naive CD8 T cells. Study-level points and caveats: Naive cells, whether CXCR3-negative or CXCR3-positive, had similar TRBV-TRBJ usage, while memory cells differed.

Identification of naive CD8+ T cells rested on CD45RO-CCR7+CD27+CD95- status. About this clonotype itself: Its target is unknown.

The method, 5' RACE with UMI labels, was used to prepare the TRB cDNA libraries. TCRdb re-called the 5' RACE reads, yielding one record per CDR3 amino acid sequence without DNA. The data show fewer than 80,000 distinct CDR3 sequences, and the top ten clones hold about 4.5%. Sample: naive CXCR3- CD8+ T cells from blood. Subset here: CD45RO-CCR7+CD27+CD95- naive CD8+ T cells lacking CXCR3 (TNR3-). The clonotype originates from a human donor in good health. Some clones in this sample may be carry-over from other donors' samples.

The chain's CDR3 is CASSPTSGNEQFF. The rearrangement uses TRBV7-3 and TRBJ2-1. There are 13 residues in the CDR3. Germline-derived CDR1 and CDR2 are SGHTA and FQGTGA.